A single T cell receptor (beta chain) is shown here with its context. The repertoire was sequenced with immunoSEQ multiplex PCR; TCRdb's copy has only in-frame clones and lacks some. This sample has approximately 32,000 clones; 90% to 95% occur once, and the top ten carry approximately 0.76%. This sample stems from a study of graft-versus-host responses after intestinal transplantation. This CDR3 region has 16 residues. Germline-derived CDR1 and CDR2 are GTSNPN and SVGIG (reference sequence). V gave up 0 bases and J gave up 3 bases; unmatched junction bases: 8. This material consisted of PBMCs, taken 16 days after intestinal transplant. The sequence came from a human patient who received an intestinal transplant, so some T cells may come from the graft donor. The chain carries TRBV30 and TRBJ2-1; 7 bases map to TRBD2. The CDR3 nucleotides read TGTGCCTGGAGTGTTTTTGCGGGAGTGTACTACAATGAGCAGTTCTTC. Its translation is CAWSVFAGVYYNEQFF.